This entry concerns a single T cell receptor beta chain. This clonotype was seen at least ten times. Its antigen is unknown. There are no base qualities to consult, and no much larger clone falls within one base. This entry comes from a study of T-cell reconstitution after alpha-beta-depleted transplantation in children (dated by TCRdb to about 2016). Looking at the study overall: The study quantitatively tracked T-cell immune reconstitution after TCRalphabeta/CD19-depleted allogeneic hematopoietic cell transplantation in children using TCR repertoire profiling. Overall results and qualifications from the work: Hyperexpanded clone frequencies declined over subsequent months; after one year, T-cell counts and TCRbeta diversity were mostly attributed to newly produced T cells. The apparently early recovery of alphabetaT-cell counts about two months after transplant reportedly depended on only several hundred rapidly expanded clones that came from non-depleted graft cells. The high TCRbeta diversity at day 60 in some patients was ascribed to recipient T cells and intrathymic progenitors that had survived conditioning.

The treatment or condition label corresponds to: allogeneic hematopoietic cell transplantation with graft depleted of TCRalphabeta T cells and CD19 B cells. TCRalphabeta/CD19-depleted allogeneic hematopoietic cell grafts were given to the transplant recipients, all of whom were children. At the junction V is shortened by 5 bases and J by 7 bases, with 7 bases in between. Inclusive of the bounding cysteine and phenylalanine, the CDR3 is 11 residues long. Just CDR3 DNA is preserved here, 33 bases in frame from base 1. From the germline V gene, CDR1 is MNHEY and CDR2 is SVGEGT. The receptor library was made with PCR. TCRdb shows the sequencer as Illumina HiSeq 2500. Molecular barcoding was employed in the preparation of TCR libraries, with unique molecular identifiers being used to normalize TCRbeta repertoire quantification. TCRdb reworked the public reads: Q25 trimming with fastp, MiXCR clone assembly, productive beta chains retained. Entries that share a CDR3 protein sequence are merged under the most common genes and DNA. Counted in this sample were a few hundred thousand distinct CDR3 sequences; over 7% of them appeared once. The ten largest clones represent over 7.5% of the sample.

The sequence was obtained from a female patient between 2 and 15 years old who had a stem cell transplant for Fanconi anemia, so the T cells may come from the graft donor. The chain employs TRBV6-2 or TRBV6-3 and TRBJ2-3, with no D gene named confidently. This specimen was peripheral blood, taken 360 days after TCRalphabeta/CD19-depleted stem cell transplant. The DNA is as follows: TGTGCCAGCAGTCGGAGCAATACGCAGTATTTT. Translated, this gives CASSRSNTQYF.